The 12 T cell receptor beta chains below all came from one sample that was sequenced in a study of cytomegalovirus exposure and HLA in healthy donors. PCR employed 60 Vbeta and 13 Jbeta primers. Method: immunoSEQ multiplex PCR; TCRdb's copy keeps in-frame clones and lacks some. The sample lists some 65,000 clones; about 72% were seen once. The sequencing sample was made of PBMCs. The receptors shown here come from a girl aged 5 to 17 in good health and CMV-seropositive.

V usage is TRBV7-6 and J usage is TRBJ2-1; 9 bases fit TRBD2. V was pared by 1 base and J by 6 bases, with 4 bases of the junction left unmatched. Per germline, CDR1 SGHVS and CDR2 FNYEAQ. The CDR3 loop spans 15 amino acids. The CDR3 loop is CASSLGGGAPNEQFF. In nucleotides, the CDR3 is TGTGCCAGCAGCTTAGGCGGGGGGGCCCCCAATGAGCAGTTCTTC. Drawing the rest from reference TRBV7-6 and TRBJ2-1, the complete variable domain is GAGVSQSPRYKVTKRGQDVALRCDPISGHVSLYWYRQALGQGPEFLTYFNYEAQQDKSGLPNDRFSAERPEGSISTLTIQRTEQRDSAMYRCASSLGGGAPNEQFFGPGTRLTVL.

V gene TRBV6-5 combines with J gene TRBJ1-2; 7 nucleotides line up with TRBD1. The CDR3 loop spans 14 amino acids. J lost 1 base, V lost 2 bases, and 1 base had no gene match. The germline gives CDR1 MNHEY, CDR2 SVGAGI. The CDR3: CASSYDRVNYGYTF. CDR3 in DNA: TGTGCCAGCAGTTACGACAGGGTTAACTATGGCTACACCTTC.

The rearrangement joins TRBV9 to TRBJ2-3, with D maybe TRBD2 (6 bases). The ends were cut back, 0 bases at V and 2 bases at J, with 7 bases in the middle. There are 14 residues in the CDR3. Germline values: CDR1 SGDLS, CDR2 YYNGEE. DNA of the CDR3: TGTGCCAGCAGCGTAGGGGGGGACACAGATACGCAGTATTTT. As protein: CASSVGGDTDTQYF.

This clone showed up just a few times. This rearrangement joins TRBV6-1 to TRBJ2-6; D remains unclear. This CDR3 comprises 15 residues. Trimming removed 3 bases from V and 0 bases from J, with 6 bases in between. CDR1 is MNHNS, CDR2 SASEGT, per germline. The CDR3 DNA sequence: TGTGCCAGCAGTGACAAGAGCTCTGGGGCCAACGTCCTGACTTTC. It codes for CASSDKSSGANVLTF.

This chain connects TRBV6-5 to TRBJ2-1, with 8 nucleotides matching TRBD2. Germline V gene data show CDR1 as MNHEY and CDR2 as SVGAGI. The V and J ends lost 2 bases and 1 base, in that order; junction bases with no gene match: 4. This CDR3 region has 16 residues. This CDR3 is CASSYPGGNSYNEQFF. As DNA, the CDR3 is TGTGCCAGCAGTTACCCGGGGGGGAATTCCTACAATGAGCAGTTCTTC.

The chain couples TRBV7-9 to TRBJ2-7; D is unresolved. With 1 base removed from V and 5 bases from J, the gap between germline ends came to 6 bases. Per the germline V gene, CDR1 is SEHNR and CDR2 is FQNEAQ (reference sequence). The CDR3 consists of 12 residues. CDR3 in amino acids: CASSLGANEQYF. The CDR3 DNA reads TGTGCCAGCAGCTTAGGGGCCAACGAGCAGTACTTC.

The chain couples TRBV5-1 to TRBJ2-7, with 7 bases lining up with TRBD2. The CDR3 has 14 amino acids. V gave up 3 bases and J gave up 6 bases; unmatched junction bases: 9. Germline values: CDR1 SGHRS, CDR2 YFSETQ. The CDR3 loop is CASSSTGTGGEQYF. CDR3 bases: TGCGCCAGCAGCTCGACGGGGACGGGAGGCGAGCAGTACTTC.

The rearrangement links TRBV7-9 to TRBJ2-3, with 7 bases lining up with TRBD2. Trimming took 4 bases from V and 0 from J; bases not matched to a gene: 4. The length of the CDR3 is 15 residues. CDR1 and CDR2 from the germline V gene are SEHNR and FQNEAQ (reference sequence). CDR3 residues: CASSSLAVSTDTQYF. DNA of the CDR3: TGTGCCAGCAGCTCGCTAGCGGTTAGCACAGATACGCAGTATTTT.

The chain combines TRBV6-6 with TRBJ2-7; TRBD1 aligns across 8 bases. The V and J ends lost 6 bases and 2 bases, in that order; junction bases with no gene match: 9. Germline lookup yields CDR1 MNHNY and CDR2 SVGAGI (reference sequence). The CDR3 totals 15 residues. The CDR3 DNA reads as TGTGCCAGCAGGACCTTTGGGGACAGGCCCTACGAGCAGTACTTC. It is translated as CASRTFGDRPYEQYF.

A single count supports this clone. The V gene is TRBV7-8, the J gene TRBJ1-3, with D possibly TRBD1 on 6 matching bases. The CDR3 is 15 amino acids. Germline V gene sequence: CDR1 SGHVS, CDR2 FQNEAQ. V lost 5 bases to trimming and J lost 4 bases, with 15 bases between them. The DNA for the CDR3 is TGTGCCAGCAGCCTTGGAGCAGGGGCCGGAAACACCATATATTTT. The encoded protein is CASSLGAGAGNTIYF.

This chain joins TRBV15 and TRBJ1-2; possible D gene TRBD1, 6 bases. The germline V gene encodes CDR1 LNHNV and CDR2 YYDKDF (reference sequence). The CDR3 totals 14 residues. The ends were cut back, 1 base at V and 4 bases at J, with 10 bases in the middle. In DNA, the CDR3 is TGTGCCACCAGCAGAGCGGGACACTCCTATGGCTACACCTTC. Residues: CATSRAGHSYGYTF. Filled out from reference TRBV15 and TRBJ1-2, the complete variable domain reads DAMVIQNPRYQVTQFGKPVTLSCSQTLNHNVMYWYQQKSSQAPKLLFHYYDKDFNNEADTPDNFQSRRPNTSFCFLDIRSPGLGDTAMYLCATSRAGHSYGYTFGSGTRLTVV.

This clone was seen just once. This chain links TRBV7-8 with TRBJ1-6, with D possibly TRBD1 on 5 matching bases. Germline CDR1 is SGHVS and CDR2 is FQNEAQ. V lost 1 base, J lost 9 bases, and 19 bases lay in between. This CDR3 is 17 amino acids long. The DNA for the CDR3 is TGTGCCAGCAGCTTAGAGAGGATCAGGGCTCGAGGTTCACCCCTCCACTTT. This sequence encodes CASSLERIRARGSPLHF.